One sample yielded the 17 T cell receptor beta chains listed below, sequenced in a study of OX40 agonist ivuxolimab in advanced cancers. The repertoire was sequenced with immunoSEQ multiplex PCR; TCRdb's copy has only in-frame clones and lacks some. Seen here are 60,000 to 80,000 clones, about 81% observed once, and the top ten hold 5%. The sample in question was CD4+ or CD8+ T cells sorted from blood, obtained in a trial of the OX40 agonist ivuxolimab. These receptor sequences come from an adult with an advanced solid tumor such as melanoma, head and neck, liver or kidney cancer.

The chain joins TRBV11-2 to TRBJ2-1; D is possibly TRBD1 (6 bases). CDR1 and CDR2 (germline): SGHAT, FQNNGV. Trimming cost V 4 bases and J 6 bases, with 22 bases left between them. The CDR3 covers 17 residues. The CDR3 sequence: CASSSRANGTSVNEQFF. CDR3 bases: TGTGCCAGCAGCTCCAGGGCGAATGGGACATCCGTCAATGAGCAGTTCTTC.

The rearrangement uses TRBV6-1 and TRBJ2-2; 8 bases are a match to TRBD2. The CDR3 spans 13 residues. The germline V gene encodes CDR1 MNHNS and CDR2 SASEGT. V was pared by 6 bases and J by 3 bases, with 0 bases of the junction left unmatched. CDR3 region: CASSGGDTGELFF. The CDR3 nucleotides read TGTGCCAGCAGCGGGGGGGACACCGGGGAGCTGTTTTTT.

This sequence joins TRBV7-2 and TRBJ1-2; 8 bases are a match to TRBD1. The CDR3 is 13 residues long. The germline CDR1 and CDR2 sequences are SGHTA and FQGNSA. The ends lost 5 bases at V and 8 bases at J; junction bases unmatched: 7. CDR3 sequence reads: CASSTGTGTGYTF. CDR3 sequence (DNA): TGTGCCAGCAGCACCGGGACAGGAACCGGCTACACCTTC.

The chain combines TRBV14 with TRBJ2-5; possibly TRBD2 for D (7 bases). The CDR3 extends over 12 amino acids. The V end lost 5 bases, the J end lost 11 bases, and 15 bases lay between the germline ends. Germline values: CDR1 SGHDN, CDR2 FVKESK. As DNA, the CDR3 is TGTGCCAGCAGCTCGTCAGGGAGGGGGCAGTACTTC. Protein: CASSSSGRGQYF.

V is TRBV9 and J is TRBJ2-1; 7 positions agree with TRBD2. The ends lost 2 bases at V and 9 bases at J; junction bases unmatched: 5. Germline V gene lookup returns CDR1 SGDLS and CDR2 YYNGEE. The CDR3 has 13 residues. CDR3 residues: CASSVTSEGEQFF. CDR3 DNA: TGTGCCAGCAGCGTCACTAGCGAAGGTGAGCAGTTCTTC.

The chain is built from TRBV9 and TRBJ2-7, with TRBD1 as a possible D gene (5 bases). Germline-derived CDR1 and CDR2 are SGDLS and YYNGEE. Trimming removed 3 bases at V and 0 bases at J, with 10 bases between. This CDR3 comprises 14 residues. This CDR3 is CASSEGVASYEQYF. CDR3 bases: TGTGCCAGCAGCGAAGGGGTGGCCTCCTACGAGCAGTACTTC.

The rearrangement joins TRBV5-4 to TRBJ2-3, with TRBD2 identical over 11 bases. There are 17 residues in the CDR3. Trimming cost V 4 bases and J 1 base; bases outside gene matches: 8. Looked up from germline, CDR1 is SGHNT and CDR2 is YYREEE (reference sequence). CDR3 protein: CASSPTHSGGGTDTQYF. CDR3 in DNA: TGTGCCAGCAGCCCCACCCATAGCGGGGGGGGCACAGATACGCAGTATTTT. The whole variable domain, remainder taken from reference TRBV5-4 and TRBJ2-3, is ETGVTQSPTHLIKTRGQQVTLRCSSQSGHNTVSWYQQALGQGPQFIFQYYREEENGRGNFPPRFSGLQFPNYSSELNVNALELDDSALYLCASSPTHSGGGTDTQYFGPGTRLTVL.

V and J are TRBV5-1 and TRBJ2-3, with 13 bases identical to TRBD2. Germline V gene sequence: CDR1 SGHRS, CDR2 YFSETQ. This CDR3 region has 18 residues. The junction had 4 bases not matched to a gene; V was cut back by 0 bases and J by 0 bases. CDR3 coding DNA: TGCGCCAGCAGCTTGGTGGGACTAGCGGGATCGAGCACAGATACGCAGTATTTT. Residues: CASSLVGLAGSSTDTQYF.

This clone was observed once. CDR3 protein: CASSLGTGIPTNEKLFF. The CDR3 DNA sequence: TGCGCCAGCAGCTTGGGTACGGGCATTCCAACTAATGAAAAACTGTTTTTT. The chain links TRBV5-1 to TRBJ1-4; D unclear. The CDR3 is 17 amino acids. From germline, CDR1 is SGHRS and CDR2 YFSETQ. With 0 bases removed from V and 0 bases from J, the gap between germline ends came to 12 bases.

This clone was detected once. V usage is TRBV5-6 and J usage is TRBJ2-5, with 7 bases matching TRBD1. The CDR3 has 17 amino acids. Germline V gene data show CDR1 as SGHDT and CDR2 as YYEEEE. V shed 4 bases and J 0 bases; nucleotides not matched to a gene: 12. Here the CDR3 DNA reads TGTGCCAGCAGCCCTGACCGAGGGACAGAGAACCAAGAGACCCAGTACTTC. Its translation: CASSPDRGTENQETQYF.

This clone qualifies as medium-sized. Additional DNA sequences in this sample encode the identical CDR3. The V gene is TRBV6-1, the J gene TRBJ2-3; 12 positions agree with TRBD2. Unmatched junction bases numbered 2, after V lost 0 bases and J lost 4 bases. Per germline, CDR1 MNHNS and CDR2 SASEGT. This CDR3 is built from 16 residues. The DNA of the CDR3 is TGTGCCAGCAGTGAAGCGCTAGCGGGGGGGCCAGATACGCAGTATTTT. It codes for CASSEALAGGPDTQYF.

The chain combines TRBV21-1 with TRBJ2-2. TRBV21-1 is assigned pseudogene status. This CDR3 comprises 14 residues. The CDR3 coding sequence is TGTGCCAGCAGTTGGGACGCTGGTACCGGGGAGCTGTTTTTT. Its translation: CASSWDAGTGELFF.

This clone was counted a few times. Here the CDR3 reads CASSEGQGSSPLHF. In DNA form, the CDR3 reads TGTGCCAGCAGTGAGGGACAGGGAAGTTCACCCCTCCACTTT. The rearrangement links TRBV6-4 to TRBJ1-6, with TRBD1 matching 9 bases. CDR1 is MRHNA and CDR2 is SNTAGT in the germline V gene. The CDR3 totals 14 residues. V was clipped by 3 bases and J by 9 bases; unmatched bases: 3.

The chain joins TRBV11-3 to TRBJ2-7; D tentatively fits TRBD1 or TRBD2 (5 bases each). V dropped 1 base and J dropped 0 bases, with 7 bases sitting between them. The V gene's germline CDR1 is SGHNT and CDR2 YENEEA. CDR3 size: 14 residues. CDR3 residues: CASSLGGPSYEQYF. DNA for the CDR3: TGTGCCAGCAGCTTAGGGGGACCCTCCTACGAGCAGTACTTC.

This clone has ten or more counts. The chain's CDR3 is CAWSALQNTEAFF. In DNA, the CDR3 is TGTGCCTGGAGCGCCCTCCAGAACACTGAAGCTTTCTTT. The chain links TRBV30 to TRBJ1-1, with D unclear. This CDR3 is built from 13 residues. CDR1 and CDR2 from the germline V gene are GTSNPN and SVGIG (reference sequence). Trimming removed 3 bases at V and 1 base at J, with 9 bases between.

The chain carries TRBV7-9 and TRBJ1-1; weak D call: TRBD1 (6 bases). The V end lost 6 bases, the J end lost 0 bases, and 11 bases lay between the germline ends. Germline loops: CDR1 SEHNR, CDR2 FQNEAQ (reference sequence). This CDR3 region has 14 residues. The CDR3 bases are TGTGCCAGCAGACCCGGGACACTGAACACTGAAGCTTTCTTT. Protein: CASRPGTLNTEAFF.

The chain links TRBV19 to TRBJ1-1; tentatively, D is TRBD1 (5 bases). Trimming shortened V by 7 bases and J by 2 bases, and 11 bases separated the two germline ends. Germline V gene sequence: CDR1 LNHDA, CDR2 SQIVND (reference sequence). This CDR3 is 13 amino acids long. The CDR3 spells CASKPGLNTEAFF. The CDR3 DNA sequence: TGTGCCAGTAAACCGGGGCTTAACACTGAAGCTTTCTTT.